These T cell receptor beta chains were read from a single sample in a study of graft-versus-host responses after intestinal transplantation. For these TCRs, the target antigens are not known. The method was immunoSEQ multiplex PCR; TCRdb's version includes in-frame clones alone and lacks a portion of them. Among approximately 39,000 clones listed, 94% were seen once. Sample: unstimulated CD4+ T cells sorted from spleen or lymph node cells, taken before transplant. These receptors all stem from a human donor who was the organ donor for an intestinal transplant. The conserved cysteine and the conserved F or W are not part of the CDR3 here.

j_call v_call cdr3_aa
TRBJ2-1 TRBV28 ASTLGWSYNEQF
TRBJ2-7 TRBV5-6 ASSLWQAHEQY
TRBJ1-2 TRBV5-1 ASSLGVSYGYT
TRBJ2-1 TRBV9 ASSGAGTGPYEQF
TRBJ2-5 TRBV9 ASSASATGGETQY
TRBJ1-2 TRBV6-1 ASSVGTDPNYGYT
TRBJ2-1 TRBV16 ASSPQGAGSYNEQF
TRBJ2-3 TRBV7-2 ASSLGGLASTDTQY
TRBJ1-2 TRBV6-5 ASRYRGYGYT
TRBJ2-3 TRBV5-1 ASSLAWRDSTDTQY
TRBJ2-2 TRBV6-6 ASSYSQGFFAGELF
TRBJ2-5 TRBV4-3 ASSGRVGETQY
TRBJ2-3 TRBV5-4 ASSLGLAGGPADTQY
TRBJ2-5 TRBV5-4 ASSLGGGGYQETQY
TRBJ1-2 TRBV25-1 ASSDPQGRGYT
TRBJ1-1 TRBV16 ASSQSRGKAEAF
TRBJ1-2 TRBV5-4 ASSLGGNSYGYT
TRBJ1-3 TRBV4-2 ASSQDFVFYSGNTIY
TRBJ2-1 TRBV6-4 ASSDHGGLAGGSSYNEQF
TRBJ1-2 TRBV7-6 ASSGTAPSYGYT
TRBJ1-2 TRBV2 ASSEARVSNYGYT
TRBJ2-5 TRBV18 ASSPLPGLAGGPGETQY